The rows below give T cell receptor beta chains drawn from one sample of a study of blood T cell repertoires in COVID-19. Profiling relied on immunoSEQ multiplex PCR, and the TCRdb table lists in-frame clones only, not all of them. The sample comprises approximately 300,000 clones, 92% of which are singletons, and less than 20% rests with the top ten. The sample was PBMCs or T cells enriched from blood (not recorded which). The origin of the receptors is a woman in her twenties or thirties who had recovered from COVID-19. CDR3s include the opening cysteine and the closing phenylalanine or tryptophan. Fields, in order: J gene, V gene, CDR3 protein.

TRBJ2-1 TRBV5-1 CASTSGTKNYNEQFF
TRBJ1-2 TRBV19 CASTDRGKGYTF
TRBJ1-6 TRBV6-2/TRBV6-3 CASSPSRVDSPLHF
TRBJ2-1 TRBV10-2 CASSGKTGVEQFF
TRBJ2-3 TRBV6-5 CASRREVRTDTQYF
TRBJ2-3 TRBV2 CASSYTSGRAVLEYF
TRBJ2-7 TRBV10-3 CAISESAIAGSGEQYF
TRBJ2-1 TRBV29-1 CSSLGGFSGRARNEQFF
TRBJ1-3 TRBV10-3 CAISTGDSGNTIYF
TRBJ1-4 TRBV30 CAWSQPGKTNEKLFF
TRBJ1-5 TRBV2 CASSERQGSGQPQHF
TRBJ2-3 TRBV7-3 CASSLSGGTDTQYF
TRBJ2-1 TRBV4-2 CASSQEGSGGALEQFF
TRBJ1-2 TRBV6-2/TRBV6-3 CASSYFHQPGDGYTF
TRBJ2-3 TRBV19 CASSALWTGADTQYF
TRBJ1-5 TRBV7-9 CASSLDPGTKGYSNQPQHF
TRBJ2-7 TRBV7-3 CASSFVGTRGEEQYF
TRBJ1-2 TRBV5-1 CASSLGTGGFAAYGYTF
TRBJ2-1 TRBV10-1 CASRDSQSYNEQFF
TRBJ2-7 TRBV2 CASSTGTLYEQYF
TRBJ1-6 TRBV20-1 CSAGGTSPLHF
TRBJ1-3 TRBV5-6 CASSLAGPSGNTIYF
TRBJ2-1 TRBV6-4 CASRLEEGFLGEQFF
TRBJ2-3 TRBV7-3 CASSSGGPGTDTQYF
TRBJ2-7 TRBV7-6 CASSSGTGYYEQYF
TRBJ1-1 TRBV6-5 CASSYSGTGLNTEAFF
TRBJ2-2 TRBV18 CASSPPGQGYTGELFF
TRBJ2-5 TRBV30 CASSAGLAGGRRETQYF
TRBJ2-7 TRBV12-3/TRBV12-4 CASSLVSFYEQYF
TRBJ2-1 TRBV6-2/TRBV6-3 CASSPDRVWAEQFF
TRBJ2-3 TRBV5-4 CASSLAGLYTDTQYF
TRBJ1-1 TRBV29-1 CSVEDRNRGRPEAFF
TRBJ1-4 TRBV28 CASSLQTGGAEKLFF
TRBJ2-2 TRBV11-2 CASSLTQGLGGELFF
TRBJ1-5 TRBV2 CASSTSSEPQHF
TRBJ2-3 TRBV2 CASFQGSDTQYF
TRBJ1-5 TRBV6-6 CASSGDGRGTNQPQHF
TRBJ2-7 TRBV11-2 CASSSGQGSSYEQYF
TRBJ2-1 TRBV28 CASSLIAGNEQFF
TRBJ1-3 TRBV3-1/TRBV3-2 CASSQDGTYASGNTIYF
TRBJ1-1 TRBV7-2 CASSPLEGGNTEAFF
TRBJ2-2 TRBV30 CAWGRTGELFF
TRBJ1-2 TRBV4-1 CASSQVYSLEGYTF
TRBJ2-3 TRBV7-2 CASSLGAGGSTDTQYF
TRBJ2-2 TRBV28 CASSSRGRGTGELFF
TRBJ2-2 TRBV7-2 CASSSGLAGVGTGELFF
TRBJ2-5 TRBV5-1 CASSFRDSYQETQYF